This T cell receptor beta chain was observed in a study of low-dose radiotherapy and immunotherapy resistance in tumors (dated by TCRdb to between 2020 and 2023). Background on the whole study: In Cohort 1, 0.5 Gy per fraction was delivered every 2 weeks, and a total PTV dose of 6.5 Gy was prescribed. Eight patients were included in the translational analysis, namely three from the first dose cohort plus the first five from the second dose cohort. Starting on cycle 1 day 1, patients took 300 mg of aspirin by mouth once daily for four cycles. For Cohort 2, the dose was 1 Gy per fraction given every two weeks, adding up to 13 Gy in total across 26 weeks. Randomization of trial participants into treatment groups was not performed. Patients were given nivolumab as a 240 mg flat dose every two weeks and ipilimumab at 1 mg/kg every six weeks, with both drugs delivered intravenously. Intravenous cyclophosphamide at 200 mg/m2 was administered every two weeks, one day ahead of each radiation and immunotherapy administration.

The data were produced on an Illumina HiSeq 2500. Superscript III and a set of TRAV- and TRBV-specific primers were used to synthesize first-strand cDNA, so that both TCRalpha and TCRbeta chains were covered. TCRs were amplified with Phusion for around 18 PCR cycles using a constant-region primer together with the adapter attached to the V primers. The MessageAmp II aRNA Amplification Kit was used to amplify the isolated mRNA, with in vitro transcription run for around 15 hours at 37 degrees C. mRNA for TCR sequencing was isolated with the Dynabeads mRNA DIRECT Purification Kit. A second approximately 25-cycle Phusion PCR added indexed Illumina adapters, and products were purified with AMPure XP beads. The study's processing was this. Using custom Perl scripts, TCR sequences encoding the same protein were pooled, out-of-frame sequences were removed, and the abundance of each clonotype was computed. Any TCR sequence supported by only a single read was excluded from analysis. Among the metrics used to describe the repertoires were Shannon entropy, Gini index, clonality, richness, and the frequency of TCRs shared between repertoires. In TCRdb, the public reads were trimmed at Q25 with fastp and aligned with MiXCR, with productive beta chains retained. A single entry per CDR3 protein holds the most common genes and DNA from its merged rows. TCRdb assigned the V and J calls; the authors' analysis was not used. The sample includes around 90,000 distinct CDR3 sequences, with approximately 17% observed a single time. The ten largest clones take up about 5.9% of the sample.

In its sample, this clonotype was seen many times. Its antigen remains undetermined. No quality values exist for individual bases; no much larger clone is one base distant. Via the germline V gene (reference sequence), CDR1 is SEHNR and CDR2 FQNEAQ. The trim is 1 base for V and 4 bases for J, with a gap of 10 bases between the germline ends. The CDR3 sequence holds 14 residues, the cysteine and phenylalanine included. Of the read, only the CDR3 DNA is kept; its 42 bases are in frame from base 1. The time point label corresponds to: before trial treatment. Donors were enrolled in RACIN, a single-arm phase I dose-escalation trial in which nivolumab, ipilimumab, aspirin, low-dose cyclophosphamide and low-dose radiotherapy were combined. Patients with advanced, TIL-negative solid tumors were considered eligible.

The chain is made from TRBV7-9 and TRBJ1-1; TRBD1 is perhaps the D gene, given 6 matching bases. The clonotype was recovered from a male donor with prostate cancer. The sequencing used PBMCs, collected before treatment. CDR3 protein: CASSLGQGFTEAFF. Here is the DNA: TGTGCCAGCAGCTTAGGGCAGGGGTTCACTGAAGCTTTCTTT.